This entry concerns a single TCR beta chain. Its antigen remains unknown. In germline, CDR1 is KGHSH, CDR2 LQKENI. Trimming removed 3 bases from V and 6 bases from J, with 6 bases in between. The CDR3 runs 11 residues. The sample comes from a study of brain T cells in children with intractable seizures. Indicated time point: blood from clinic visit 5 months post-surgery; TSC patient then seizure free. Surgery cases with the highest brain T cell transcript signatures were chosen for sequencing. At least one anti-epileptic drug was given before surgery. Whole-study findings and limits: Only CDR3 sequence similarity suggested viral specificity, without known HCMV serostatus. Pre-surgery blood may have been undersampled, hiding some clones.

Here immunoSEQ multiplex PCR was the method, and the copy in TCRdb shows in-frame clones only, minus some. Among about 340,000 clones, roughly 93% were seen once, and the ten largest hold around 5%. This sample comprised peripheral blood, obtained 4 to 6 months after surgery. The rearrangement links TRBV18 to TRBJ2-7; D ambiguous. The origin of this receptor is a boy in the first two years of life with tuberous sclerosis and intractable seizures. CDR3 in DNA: TGTGCCAGCTCACCGGGTCTCGAGCAGTACTTC. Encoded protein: CASSPGLEQYF. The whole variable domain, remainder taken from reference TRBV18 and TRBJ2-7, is NAGVMQNPRHLVRRRGQEARLRCSPMKGHSHVYWYRQLPEEGLKFMVYLQKENIIDESGMPKERFSAEFPKEGPSILRIQQVVRGDSAAYFCASSPGLEQYFGPGTRLTVT.